The 24 T cell receptor beta chains in this list originate from one sample, sequenced in a study of cytomegalovirus exposure and HLA in healthy donors. The PCR was carried out with 60 Vbeta primers and 13 Jbeta primers. Clones were sequenced by immunoSEQ multiplex PCR, and TCRdb holds only the in-frame ones, with some missing. The sample has about 120,000 clones, around 75% seen once. The sequenced material came from PBMCs. The receptors shown here come from a woman aged 40-49 years in good health and CMV-seropositive.

The chain links TRBV6-4 to TRBJ1-1, with TRBD1 matching 10 bases. V dropped 4 bases and J dropped 2; count of bases not matched to a gene: 16. CDR3 length: 19 residues. Germline CDR1 MRHNA, CDR2 SNTAGT. The CDR3 bases are TGTGCCAGCAGTGTCTCAGGACAGGGGGGCCCAACCCGAAACACTGAAGCTTTCTTT. Its protein product is CASSVSGQGGPTRNTEAFF.

The gene calls are TRBV7-9 and TRBJ1-4; no clear D gene. The CDR3 length is 16 residues. CDR1 SEHNR and CDR2 FQNEAQ come from the germline V gene (reference sequence). With 1 base removed from V and 8 bases from J, the gap between germline ends came to 17 bases. In DNA form, the CDR3 reads TGTGCCAGCAGCTTAGTTATGGGTAGAGGAAAGGAAAAACTGTTTTTT. Translation: CASSLVMGRGKEKLFF.

This clone was detected only a few times. This chain links TRBV28 with TRBJ2-7; 8 bases line up with TRBD1. CDR3 length: 14 amino acids. Trimming at V came to 8 bases and at J to 6 bases, leaving 12 bases not matched to a gene. Germline loops: CDR1 MDHEN, CDR2 SYDVKM. The DNA of the CDR3 is TGTGCCAGCCTCAGTCCGCAGGGGGCAATCGAGCAGTACTTC. It translates to CASLSPQGAIEQYF.

This chain joins TRBV2 and TRBJ1-2; D is possibly TRBD1 (6 bases). CDR1 and CDR2 from the germline V gene are SNHLY and FYNNEI. There are 14 residues in the CDR3. V was pared by 9 bases and J by 5 bases, with 19 bases between. The CDR3 coding sequence is TGTGCCAGTAAGCCTACCGGGACACCGTATGGCTACACCTTC. Its translation: CASKPTGTPYGYTF.

The CDR3 region has the DNA TGTGCCAGCAGCGTCCAGGGTGTTCGGGAGACCCAGTACTTC. This codes for CASSVQGVRETQYF. This chain connects TRBV9 to TRBJ2-5; D is possibly TRBD1 (5 bases). Germline CDR1 and CDR2: SGDLS and YYNGEE. The CDR3 has 14 residues. Trimming stripped 2 bases from V and 5 bases from J, with 13 bases between.

This clone was recorded a few times. The chain carries TRBV29-1 and TRBJ1-1, with D uncertain. The CDR3 runs 13 residues. Trimming left V 7 bases short and J 2 bases short, with 14 bases between. Germline V gene sequence: CDR1 SQVTM, CDR2 ANQGSEA. CDR3 sequence: CSGAKTVNTEAFF. The CDR3 DNA follows: TGCAGCGGGGCAAAGACGGTAAACACTGAAGCTTTCTTT.

V usage is TRBV27 and J usage is TRBJ2-7; TRBD2 might be the D (6 bases). With 0 bases removed from V and 6 bases from J, the gap between germline ends came to 9 bases. This CDR3 contains 13 residues. Germline lookup yields CDR1 MNHEY and CDR2 SMNVEV (reference sequence). Here the CDR3 reads CASSLSAGFEQYF. The CDR3, as DNA: TGTGCCAGCAGTTTATCTGCGGGGTTCGAGCAGTACTTC.

The V gene is TRBV2, the J gene TRBJ1-2, with 12 bases fitting TRBD1. Germline V gene lookup returns CDR1 SNHLY and CDR2 FYNNEI. Trimming at V came to 4 bases and at J to 4 bases, leaving 7 bases not matched to a gene. The CDR3 has 16 amino acids. CDR3 loop: CASSGGQGAPTYGYTF. CDR3 coding DNA: TGTGCCAGCAGTGGGGGACAGGGGGCGCCTACCTATGGCTACACCTTC.

V gene TRBV27 combines with J gene TRBJ2-7; D possibly corresponds to TRBD1 (6 bases). V lost 4 bases, J lost 3 bases, and 10 bases lay in between. CDR1 is MNHEY and CDR2 is SMNVEV in the germline V gene (reference sequence). This CDR3 is built from 13 residues. The CDR3 sequence is CASSYLQGYEQYF. The CDR3 DNA reads TGTGCCAGCAGTTACCTACAGGGCTACGAGCAGTACTTC.

The rearrangement uses TRBV10-3 and TRBJ1-1, with D possibly being TRBD1 (6 bases). The germline V and J ends were trimmed by 7 bases and 0 bases, with 12 bases remaining between them. The length of the CDR3 is 14 residues. CDR1 is ENHRY and CDR2 is SYGVKD in the germline V gene. Here the CDR3 DNA reads TGTGCCATCAACCCCGGGACAATGAACACTGAAGCTTTCTTT. As protein: CAINPGTMNTEAFF.

The chain couples TRBV7-2 to TRBJ1-5; 7 bases match TRBD1. Germline CDR1 reads SGHTA; CDR2 reads FQGNSA. J was trimmed by 3 bases and V by 8 bases; bases with no gene match: 4. CDR3 length: 13 residues. The CDR3 region has the DNA TGTGCCAGCGCAGGGGGGTCCAATCAGCCCCAGCATTTT. Its translation is CASAGGSNQPQHF.

The chain carries TRBV7-6 and TRBJ2-5; D perhaps matches TRBD1 (6 bases). V dropped 5 bases and J dropped 2 bases, with 24 bases sitting between them. From germline, CDR1 is SGHVS and CDR2 FNYEAQ. The CDR3 is 18 amino acids. CDR3 loop: CASSQHREDSVVQETQYF. CDR3 sequence (DNA): TGTGCCAGCAGCCAACACAGAGAGGACAGTGTCGTACAAGAGACCCAGTACTTC. Drawing the rest from reference TRBV7-6 and TRBJ2-5, the complete variable domain is GAGVSQSPRYKVTKRGQDVALRCDPISGHVSLYWYRQALGQGPEFLTYFNYEAQQDKSGLPNDRFSAERPEGSISTLTIQRTEQRDSAMYRCASSQHREDSVVQETQYFGPGTRLLVL.

This clone was recorded a few times. This chain uses TRBV5-6 with TRBJ1-3; 8 bases are a match to TRBD1. The CDR3 runs 15 residues. CDR1 SGHDT and CDR2 YYEEEE come from the germline V gene. Unmatched junction bases numbered 7, after V lost 6 bases and J lost 2 bases. The DNA of the CDR3 is TGTGCCAGCAACCGACAGGGGTGGGCTGGAAACACCATATATTTT. This encodes CASNRQGWAGNTIYF.

The chain carries TRBV5-1 and TRBJ1-1; the D gene is possibly TRBD1 (5 bases). CDR1 is SGHRS, CDR2 YFSETQ, per germline. With 7 bases removed from V and 5 bases from J, the gap between germline ends came to 6 bases. The CDR3 is 10 amino acids. The CDR3: CASRGTEAFF. The CDR3, as DNA: TGCGCCAGCCGGGGGACTGAAGCTTTCTTT. Filled out from reference TRBV5-1 and TRBJ1-1, the complete variable domain reads KAGVTQTPRYLIKTRGQQVTLSCSPISGHRSVSWYQQTPGQGLQFLFEYFSETQRNKGNFPGRFSGRQFSNSRSEMNVSTLELGDSALYLCASRGTEAFFGQGTRLTVV.

The chain uses TRBV29-1 and TRBJ2-7; D not resolved. The CDR3 extends over 14 amino acids. Per the germline V gene, CDR1 is SQVTM and CDR2 is ANQGSEA. Trimming removed 4 bases at V and 0 bases at J, with 13 bases between. The CDR3: CSVGGGESSYEQYF. The CDR3 DNA reads as TGCAGCGTTGGAGGTGGAGAGAGCTCCTACGAGCAGTACTTC.

This chain connects TRBV5-6 to TRBJ1-3; D unresolved. CDR1 SGHDT and CDR2 YYEEEE come from the germline V gene. V was pared by 0 bases and J by 5 bases, with 12 bases between. The CDR3 is 15 residues long. This CDR3 is CASSLGPGGRNTIYF. The CDR3 DNA sequence: TGTGCCAGCAGCTTGGGACCCGGCGGAAGAAACACCATATATTTT. Looking up the rest from reference TRBV5-6 and TRBJ1-3 gives the full variable domain: DAGVTQSPTHLIKTRGQQVTLRCSPKSGHDTVSWYQQALGQGPQFIFQYYEEEERQRGNFPDRFSGHQFPNYSSELNVNALLLGDSALYLCASSLGPGGRNTIYFGEGSWLTVV.

The V call is TRBV7-8, the J call TRBJ1-4, with 10 bases fitting TRBD1. CDR3 length: 16 amino acids. J was trimmed by 6 bases and V by 1 base; bases with no gene match: 5. Germline CDR1 and CDR2: SGHVS and FQNEAQ. CDR3 sequence reads: CASSLGGTGAHEKLFF. The DNA for the CDR3 is TGTGCCAGCAGCTTAGGGGGGACAGGGGCCCATGAAAAACTGTTTTTT.

In this sample, this clone turned up once. The CDR3 nucleotides are TGTGCCAGCAGCACGTACCGGGACAGGGGTCATAGGGCGTTCTTC. Its translation: CASSTYRDRGHRAFF. V gene TRBV7-6 combines with J gene TRBJ2-1; 10 nucleotides agree with TRBD1. CDR1 and CDR2 (germline): SGHVS, FNYEAQ. V lost 5 bases and J lost 15; bases outside the gene matches: 16. The CDR3 contains 15 residues. The variable domain in full, completed from reference TRBV7-6 and TRBJ2-1, reads GAGVSQSPRYKVTKRGQDVALRCDPISGHVSLYWYRQALGQGPEFLTYFNYEAQQDKSGLPNDRFSAERPEGSISTLTIQRTEQRDSAMYRCASSTYRDRGHRAFFGPGTRLTVL.

V is TRBV7-2 and J is TRBJ1-5, with a tentative D call TRBD1 (6 bases). V lost 5 bases to trimming and J lost 4 bases, with 15 bases between them. CDR3 length: 15 amino acids. Germline CDR1 SGHTA, CDR2 FQGNSA. The CDR3 sequence: CASSPRDTANQPQHF. The CDR3 DNA sequence: TGTGCCAGCAGCCCCCGGGACACAGCTAATCAGCCCCAGCATTTT.

The chain joins TRBV5-1 to TRBJ2-2; a weak D match, TRBD2 (5 bases). The germline V gene encodes CDR1 SGHRS and CDR2 YFSETQ. Deletions cut 0 bases from V and 3 bases from J, with 9 bases between. There are 15 residues in the CDR3. DNA for the CDR3: TGCGCCAGCAGCTTGGCCATGGGAGACACCGGGGAGCTGTTTTTT. This codes for CASSLAMGDTGELFF.

The chain carries TRBV11-2 and TRBJ2-3; possible D gene TRBD2, 7 bases. Trimming took off 7 bases at V and 5 bases at J, with 13 bases between the two ends. CDR3 length: 13 residues. Germline CDR1 and CDR2: SGHAT and FQNNGV. CDR3 residues: CASNGGGGDTQYF. CDR3 coding DNA: TGTGCCAGCAATGGGGGAGGGGGAGATACGCAGTATTTT.

This chain uses TRBV7-2 with TRBJ2-7; tentatively, D is TRBD1 (6 bases). The CDR3 sequence is 16 residues long. CDR1 is SGHTA, CDR2 FQGNSA, per germline. Between the trimmed V and J ends, which lost 6 bases and 2 bases, there was a span of 20 bases. The CDR3 DNA follows: TGTGCCAGCAGGAGGAATTGGGGCAGGGGCCCCTACGAGCAGTACTTC. This encodes CASRRNWGRGPYEQYF. The entire variable domain, with the rest obtained from reference TRBV7-2 and TRBJ2-7, is as follows: GAGVSQSPSNKVTEKGKDVELRCDPISGHTALYWYRQSLGQGLEFLIYFQGNSAPDKSGLPSDRFSAERTGGSVSTLTIQRTQQEDSAVYLCASRRNWGRGPYEQYFGPGTRLTVT.

This clone was found a few times. The chain combines TRBV30 with TRBJ2-2; the D gene is possibly TRBD2 (7 bases). The length of the CDR3 is 15 residues. The V gene lost 0 bases and the J gene lost 6 bases, with 14 bases spanning the gap. CDR1 GTSNPN and CDR2 SVGIG come from the germline V gene (reference sequence). The DNA of the CDR3 is TGTGCCTGGAGTGTAGGGGGGGCGGCCCCCGGGGAGCTGTTTTTT. Its protein product is CAWSVGGAAPGELFF. The full variable domain, with the rest looked up from reference TRBV30 and TRBJ2-2, is SQTIHQWPATLVQPVGSPLSLECTVEGTSNPNLYWYRQAAGRGLQLLFYSVGIGQISSEVPQNLSASRPQDRQFILSSKKLLLSDSGFYLCAWSVGGAAPGELFFGEGSRLTVL.

The rearrangement uses TRBV2 and TRBJ2-5; D is possibly TRBD2 (6 bases). V lost 6 bases and J 7 bases, leaving 18 bases between the germline ends. Germline V gene data show CDR1 as SNHLY and CDR2 as FYNNEI. This CDR3 is 14 amino acids long. CDR3 region: CASRRRDSKGTQYF. The CDR3, as DNA: TGTGCCAGCAGGCGCCGGGACTCCAAGGGGACCCAGTACTTC. Drawing the rest from reference TRBV2 and TRBJ2-5, the complete variable domain is EPEVTQTPSHQVTQMGQEVILRCVPISNHLYFYWYRQILGQKVEFLVSFYNNEISEKSEIFDDQFSVERPDGSNFTLKIRSTKLEDSAMYFCASRRRDSKGTQYFGPGTRLLVL.